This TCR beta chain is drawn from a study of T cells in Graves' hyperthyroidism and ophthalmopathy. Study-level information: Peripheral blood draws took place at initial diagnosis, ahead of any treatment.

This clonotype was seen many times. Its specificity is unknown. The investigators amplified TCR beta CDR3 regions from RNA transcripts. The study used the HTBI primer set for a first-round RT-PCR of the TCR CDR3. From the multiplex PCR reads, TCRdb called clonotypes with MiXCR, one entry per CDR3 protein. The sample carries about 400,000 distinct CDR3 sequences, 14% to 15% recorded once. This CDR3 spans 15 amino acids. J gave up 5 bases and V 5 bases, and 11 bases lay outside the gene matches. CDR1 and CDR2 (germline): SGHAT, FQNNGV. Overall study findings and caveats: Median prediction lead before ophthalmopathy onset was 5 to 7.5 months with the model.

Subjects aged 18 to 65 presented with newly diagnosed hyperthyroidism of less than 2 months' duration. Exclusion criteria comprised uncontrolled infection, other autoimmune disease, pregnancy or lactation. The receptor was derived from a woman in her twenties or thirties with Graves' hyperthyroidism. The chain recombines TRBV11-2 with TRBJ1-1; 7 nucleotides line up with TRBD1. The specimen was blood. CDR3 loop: CASSRHRGEGTEAFF. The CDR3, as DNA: TGTGCCAGCAGCCGGCACAGGGGTGAGGGGACTGAAGCTTTCTTT.